These 9 T cell receptor beta chains share one sample of origin, sequenced in a study of T cells after somatic rescue of genetic block (dated by TCRdb to about 2020). Receptors were amplified or captured by the immunoSEQ multiplex PCR assay. As stored in TCRdb, this immuneACCESS dataset retains in-frame rearrangements with V and J assigned. A fraction of the clones does not appear; measured against another copy, unresolved V genes explain less than half of the discrepancy, and the remainder lacks a known reason. This sample comprises 68,000 or so clones, roughly 90% of them detected only once. Of the sample, 2.5% to 3.5% falls within the top ten clones. Sequencing used peripheral blood mononuclear cells (PBMCs). These receptors came from a man between 40 and 49 years old.

The chain combines TRBV6-5 with TRBJ2-5; a possible D gene is TRBD2 (7 bases). The V end lost 3 bases, the J end lost 1 base, and 12 bases lay between the germline ends. This CDR3 is built from 15 residues. Germline CDR1 and CDR2: MNHEY and SVGAGI. The CDR3 sequence: CASSYWGGSQETQYF. CDR3 in DNA: TGTGCCAGCAGTTATTGGGGGGGCAGCCAAGAGACCCAGTACTTC.

This rearrangement joins TRBV7-3 to TRBJ1-1; no firm D call. The CDR3 contains 15 residues. Trimming removed 5 bases at V and 1 base at J, with 14 bases between. Per the germline V gene, CDR1 is SGHTA and CDR2 is FQGTGA. The CDR3 DNA reads as TGTGCCAGCAGCCCCCCCGGACGTCGGAACACTGAAGCTTTCTTT. Translation gives CASSPPGRRNTEAFF.

This clone was seen once. The CDR3 region has the DNA TGTGCCACCAGCAGGGAACCGGGACAAATGAACACTGAAGCTTTCTTT. Encoded protein: CATSREPGQMNTEAFF. The chain recombines TRBV15 with TRBJ1-1, with TRBD1 as a possible D gene (6 bases). In germline, CDR1 is LNHNV, CDR2 YYDKDF (reference sequence). The CDR3 has 16 amino acids. With 3 bases removed from V and 0 bases from J, the gap between germline ends came to 14 bases.

This chain links TRBV6-1 with TRBJ2-7; TRBD2 matches 7 bases. Trimming removed 3 bases from V and 0 bases from J; junction bases left unmatched: 5. CDR1 and CDR2 (germline): MNHNS, SASEGT. The CDR3 has 15 amino acids. In DNA, the CDR3 is TGTGCCAGCAGTGATCTTGGCGGGAGCTCCTACGAGCAGTACTTC. Translating gives CASSDLGGSSYEQYF.

This chain's CDR3 is CASSYSSGGGYEQYF. In nucleotides, the CDR3 is TGTGCCAGCAGTTACTCTTCAGGGGGCGGTTACGAGCAGTACTTC. The V and J genes are TRBV6-5 and TRBJ2-7; 8 nucleotides align to TRBD1. The CDR3 length is 15 residues. The germline V gene has CDR1 MNHEY and CDR2 SVGAGI. After removal of 0 bases from V and 4 bases from J, the junction contained 5 bases not matched to a gene.

This CDR3 reads CASSSLQGSGWYGYTF. CDR3 coding DNA: TGTGCCAGCAGCTCTTTACAGGGTTCAGGGTGGTATGGCTACACCTTC. The V call is TRBV5-6, the J call TRBJ1-2; D perhaps matches TRBD1 (6 bases). The CDR3 contains 16 residues. V was clipped by 3 bases and J by 5 bases, with 20 bases between them. CDR1 and CDR2 from the germline V gene are SGHDT and YYEEEE. The whole variable domain, remainder taken from reference TRBV5-6 and TRBJ1-2, is DAGVTQSPTHLIKTRGQQVTLRCSPKSGHDTVSWYQQALGQGPQFIFQYYEEEERQRGNFPDRFSGHQFPNYSSELNVNALLLGDSALYLCASSSLQGSGWYGYTFGSGTRLTVV.

The CDR3 bases are TGTGCCAGCAGCTCCTCGAGGTGGGGGGCAGCTGAAGCTTTCTTT. Its protein is CASSSSRWGAAEAFF. V gene TRBV28 combines with J gene TRBJ1-1; D might be TRBD1 (6 bases). Trimming cost V 6 bases and J 6 bases, with 20 bases left between them. The CDR3 runs to 15 residues. In germline, CDR1 is MDHEN, CDR2 SYDVKM.

The rearrangement joins TRBV19 to TRBJ2-7; 9 nucleotides agree with TRBD2. CDR1 is LNHDA and CDR2 is SQIVND in the germline V gene (reference sequence). V shed 3 bases, J shed 0 bases, and the junction held 3 bases outside the gene matches. CDR3 length equals 15 residues. The CDR3 nucleotides are TGTGCCAGTAGTATGCTAGCGGGGATCTCCTACGAGCAGTACTTC. Protein: CASSMLAGISYEQYF.

The V call is TRBV27, the J call TRBJ2-2, with D possibly TRBD1 on 6 matching bases. The CDR3 sequence is 13 residues long. Trimming took off 6 bases at V and 4 bases at J, with 9 bases between the two ends. CDR1 is MNHEY and CDR2 is SMNVEV in the germline V gene (reference sequence). The CDR3 nucleotides are TGTGCCAGCAGCCACAGGGTCACCGGGGAGCTGTTTTTT. Protein: CASSHRVTGELFF.